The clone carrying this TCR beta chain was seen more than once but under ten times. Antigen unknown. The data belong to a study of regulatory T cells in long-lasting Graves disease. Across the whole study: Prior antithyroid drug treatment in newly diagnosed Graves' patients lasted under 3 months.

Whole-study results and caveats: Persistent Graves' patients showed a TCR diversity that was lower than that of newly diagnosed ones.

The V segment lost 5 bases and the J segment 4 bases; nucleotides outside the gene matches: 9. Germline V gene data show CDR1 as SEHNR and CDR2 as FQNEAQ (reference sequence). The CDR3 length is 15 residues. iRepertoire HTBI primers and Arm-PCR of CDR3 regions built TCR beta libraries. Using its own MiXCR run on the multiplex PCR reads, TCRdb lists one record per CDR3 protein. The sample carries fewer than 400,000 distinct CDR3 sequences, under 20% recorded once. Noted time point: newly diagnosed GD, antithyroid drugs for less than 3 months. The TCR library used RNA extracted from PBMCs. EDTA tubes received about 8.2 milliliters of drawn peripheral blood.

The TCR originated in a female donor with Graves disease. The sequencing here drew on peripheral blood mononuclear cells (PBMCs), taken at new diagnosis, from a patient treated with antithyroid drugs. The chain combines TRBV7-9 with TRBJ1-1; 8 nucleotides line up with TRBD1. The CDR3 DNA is TGTGCCAGCAGCCCAAAGACAGGGGAAGGCACTGAAGCTTTCTTT. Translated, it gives CASSPKTGEGTEAFF.